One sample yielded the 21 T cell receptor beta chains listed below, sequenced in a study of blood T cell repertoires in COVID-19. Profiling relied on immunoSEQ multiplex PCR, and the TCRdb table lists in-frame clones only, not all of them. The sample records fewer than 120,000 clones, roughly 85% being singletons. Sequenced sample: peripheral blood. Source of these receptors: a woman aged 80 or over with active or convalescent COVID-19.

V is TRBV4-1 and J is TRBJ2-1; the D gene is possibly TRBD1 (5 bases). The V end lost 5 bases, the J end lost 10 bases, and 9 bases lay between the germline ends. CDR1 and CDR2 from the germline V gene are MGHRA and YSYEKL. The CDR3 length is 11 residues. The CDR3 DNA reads TGCGCCAGCAGCAAAAAGGGGGAGCAGTTCTTC. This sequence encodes CASSKKGEQFF.

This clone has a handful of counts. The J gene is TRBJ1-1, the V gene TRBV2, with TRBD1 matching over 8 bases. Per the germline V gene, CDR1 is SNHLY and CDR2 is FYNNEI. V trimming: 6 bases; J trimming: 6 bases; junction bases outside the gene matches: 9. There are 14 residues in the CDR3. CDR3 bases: TGTGCCAGCAGGGCGAATCAGGGGGCGGCTGAAGCTTTCTTT. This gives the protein CASRANQGAAEAFF.

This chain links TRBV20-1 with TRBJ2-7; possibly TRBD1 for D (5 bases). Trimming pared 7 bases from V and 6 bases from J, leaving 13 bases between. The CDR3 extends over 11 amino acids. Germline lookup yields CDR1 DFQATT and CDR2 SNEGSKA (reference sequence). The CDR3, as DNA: TGCAGTGTTACCTCCCAGGGCGAGCAGTACTTC. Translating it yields CSVTSQGEQYF.

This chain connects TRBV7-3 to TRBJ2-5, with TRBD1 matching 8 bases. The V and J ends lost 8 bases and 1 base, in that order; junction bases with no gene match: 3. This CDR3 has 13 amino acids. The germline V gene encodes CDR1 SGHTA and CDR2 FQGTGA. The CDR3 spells CASGQGPQETQYF. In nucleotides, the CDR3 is TGTGCCAGCGGACAGGGCCCCCAAGAGACCCAGTACTTC.

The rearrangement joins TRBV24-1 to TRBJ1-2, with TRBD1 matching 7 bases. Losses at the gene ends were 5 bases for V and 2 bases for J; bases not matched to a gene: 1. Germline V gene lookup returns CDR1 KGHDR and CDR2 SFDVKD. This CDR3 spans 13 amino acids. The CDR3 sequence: CATSADRNYGYTF. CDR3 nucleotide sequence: TGTGCCACCAGTGCGGACAGGAACTATGGCTACACCTTC.

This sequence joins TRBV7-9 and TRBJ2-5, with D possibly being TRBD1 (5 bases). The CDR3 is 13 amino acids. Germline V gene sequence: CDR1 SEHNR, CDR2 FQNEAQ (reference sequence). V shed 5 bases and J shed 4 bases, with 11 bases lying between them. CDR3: CASSRQFRETQYF. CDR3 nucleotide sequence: TGTGCCAGCAGCCGACAGTTTCGAGAGACCCAGTACTTC.

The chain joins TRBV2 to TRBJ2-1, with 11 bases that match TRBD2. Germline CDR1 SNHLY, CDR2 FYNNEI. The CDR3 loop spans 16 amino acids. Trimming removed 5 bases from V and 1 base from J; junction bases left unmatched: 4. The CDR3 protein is CASSYLAGGSYNEQFF. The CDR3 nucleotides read TGTGCCAGCAGTTATCTAGCGGGAGGATCCTACAATGAGCAGTTCTTC. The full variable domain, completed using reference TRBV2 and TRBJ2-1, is EPEVTQTPSHQVTQMGQEVILRCVPISNHLYFYWYRQILGQKVEFLVSFYNNEISEKSEIFDDQFSVERPDGSNFTLKIRSTKLEDSAMYFCASSYLAGGSYNEQFFGPGTRLTVL.

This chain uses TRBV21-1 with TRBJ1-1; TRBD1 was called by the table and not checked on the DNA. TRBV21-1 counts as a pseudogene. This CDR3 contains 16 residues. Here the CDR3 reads CASSWDRGRMNTEAFF. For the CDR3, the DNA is TGTGCCAGCAGCTGGGACAGGGGGCGAATGAACACTGAAGCTTTCTTT.

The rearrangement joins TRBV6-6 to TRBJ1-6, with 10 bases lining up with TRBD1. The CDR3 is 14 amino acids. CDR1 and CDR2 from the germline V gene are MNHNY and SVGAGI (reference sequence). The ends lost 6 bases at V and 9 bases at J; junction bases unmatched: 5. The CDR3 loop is CASRPGQGSSPLHF. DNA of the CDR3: TGTGCCAGCAGACCGGGACAGGGGTCTTCACCCCTCCACTTT.

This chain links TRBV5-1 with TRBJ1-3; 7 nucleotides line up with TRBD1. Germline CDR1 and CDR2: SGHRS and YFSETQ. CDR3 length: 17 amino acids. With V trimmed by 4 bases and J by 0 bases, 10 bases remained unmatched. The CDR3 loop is CASSKSGTESSGNTIYF. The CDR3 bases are TGCGCCAGCAGCAAATCCGGGACAGAGAGCTCTGGAAACACCATATATTTT.

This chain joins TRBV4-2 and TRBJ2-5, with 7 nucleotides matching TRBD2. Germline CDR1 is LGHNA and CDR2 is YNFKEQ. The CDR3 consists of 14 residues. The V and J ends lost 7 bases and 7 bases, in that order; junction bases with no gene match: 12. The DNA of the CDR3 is TGTGCCAGCAAGCCCGGGGGGACTGGGACGACCCAGTACTTC. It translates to CASKPGGTGTTQYF.

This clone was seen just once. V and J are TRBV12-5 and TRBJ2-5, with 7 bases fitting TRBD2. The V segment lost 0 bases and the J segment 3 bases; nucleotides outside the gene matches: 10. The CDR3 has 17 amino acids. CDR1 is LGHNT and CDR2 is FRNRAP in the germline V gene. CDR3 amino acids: CASGLVPSASGKETQYF. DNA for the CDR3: TGTGCTAGTGGTTTGGTACCTTCGGCTAGCGGAAAAGAGACCCAGTACTTC.

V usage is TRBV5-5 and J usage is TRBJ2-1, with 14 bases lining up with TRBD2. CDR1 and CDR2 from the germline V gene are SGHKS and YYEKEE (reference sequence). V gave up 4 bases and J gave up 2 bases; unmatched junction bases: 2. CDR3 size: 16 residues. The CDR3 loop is CASSGGLAGAYNEQFF. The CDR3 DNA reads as TGTGCCAGCAGCGGGGGACTAGCGGGAGCCTACAATGAGCAGTTCTTC.

Written as DNA, the CDR3 is TGTGCCAGCAACCCTCGGGGGGGGATCGGGCAGTACTTC. It specifies CASNPRGGIGQYF. This chain joins TRBV2 and TRBJ2-7; 8 bases fit TRBD2. The CDR3 contains 13 residues. CDR1 SNHLY and CDR2 FYNNEI come from the germline V gene. With V trimmed by 7 bases and J by 9 bases, 11 bases remained unmatched. The full variable domain, with the rest looked up from reference TRBV2 and TRBJ2-7, is EPEVTQTPSHQVTQMGQEVILRCVPISNHLYFYWYRQILGQKVEFLVSFYNNEISEKSEIFDDQFSVERPDGSNFTLKIRSTKLEDSAMYFCASNPRGGIGQYFGPGTRLTVT.

This CDR3 is CAWRGEGFGYGYTF. Written as DNA, the CDR3 is TGTGCCTGGAGGGGGGAGGGTTTCGGCTATGGCTACACCTTC. The chain uses TRBV30 and TRBJ1-2; D is perhaps TRBD1 (5 bases). CDR3 length equals 14 residues. The ends were cut back, 3 bases at V and 4 bases at J, with 15 bases in the middle. Germline values: CDR1 GTSNPN, CDR2 SVGIG (reference sequence).

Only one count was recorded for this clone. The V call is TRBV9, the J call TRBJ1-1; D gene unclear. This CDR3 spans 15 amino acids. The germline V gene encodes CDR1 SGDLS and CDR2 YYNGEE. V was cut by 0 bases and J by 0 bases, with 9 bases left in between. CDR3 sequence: CASSVDPVMNTEAFF. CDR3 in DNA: TGTGCCAGCAGCGTAGATCCGGTCATGAACACTGAAGCTTTCTTT. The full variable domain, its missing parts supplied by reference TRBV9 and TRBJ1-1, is DSGVTQTPKHLITATGQRVTLRCSPRSGDLSVYWYQQSLDQGLQFLIQYYNGEERAKGNILERFSAQQFPDLHSELNLSSLELGDSALYFCASSVDPVMNTEAFFGQGTRLTVV.

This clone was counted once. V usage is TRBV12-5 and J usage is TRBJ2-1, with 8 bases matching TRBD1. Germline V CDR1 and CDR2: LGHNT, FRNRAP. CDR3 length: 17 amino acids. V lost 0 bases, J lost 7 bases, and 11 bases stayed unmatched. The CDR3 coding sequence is TGTGCTAGTGGTTTGGTACATACAGGGGGTTTATCGAATGAGCAGTTCTTC. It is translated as CASGLVHTGGLSNEQFF.

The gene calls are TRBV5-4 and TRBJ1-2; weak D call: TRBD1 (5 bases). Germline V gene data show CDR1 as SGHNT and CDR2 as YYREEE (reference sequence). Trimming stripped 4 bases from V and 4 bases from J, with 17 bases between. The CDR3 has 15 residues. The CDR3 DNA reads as TGTGCCAGCAGCCCAAGCACTCCCGGGGGCTATGGCTACACCTTC. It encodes CASSPSTPGGYGYTF.

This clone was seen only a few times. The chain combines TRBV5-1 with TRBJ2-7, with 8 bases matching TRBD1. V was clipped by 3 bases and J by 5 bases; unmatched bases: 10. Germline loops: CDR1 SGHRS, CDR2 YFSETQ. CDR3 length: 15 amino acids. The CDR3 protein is CASSSGGQGSHEQYF. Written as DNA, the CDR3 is TGCGCCAGCAGCTCCGGCGGACAGGGTTCACACGAGCAGTACTTC.

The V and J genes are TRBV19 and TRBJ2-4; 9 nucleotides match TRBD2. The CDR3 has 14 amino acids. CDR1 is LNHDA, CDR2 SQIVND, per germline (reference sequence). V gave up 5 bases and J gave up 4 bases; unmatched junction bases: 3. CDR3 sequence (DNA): TGTGCCAGTAGTTTGGCGGGAGGGAAAAACATTCAGTACTTC. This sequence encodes CASSLAGGKNIQYF.

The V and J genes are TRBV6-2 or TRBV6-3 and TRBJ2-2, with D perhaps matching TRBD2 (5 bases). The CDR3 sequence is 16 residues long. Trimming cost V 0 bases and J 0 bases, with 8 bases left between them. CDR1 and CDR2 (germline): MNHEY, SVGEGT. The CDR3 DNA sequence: TGTGCCAGCAGTTACTCAAGTAGCGCGAACACCGGGGAGCTGTTTTTT. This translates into CASSYSSSANTGELFF.